This T cell receptor (beta chain) is drawn from a study (dated by TCRdb to 2012 to 2015). Sequenced using an Illumina Genome Analyzer IIx. TCRdb trimmed the raw reads at Q25, called clones with MiXCR and kept productive beta chains. Each entry is one CDR3 protein sequence, shown with its most common DNA and genes. For this sample the table gives roughly 6,400 distinct CDR3 sequences, of which about 30% were detected only once. Together, the top ten hold about a fifth of the sample. This clonotype is medium-sized (0.01 to 0.1%) in its sample. There is no known antigen for this receptor. No per-base quality is available; no much larger clone lies one base away. The CDR1 and CDR2 encoded by the germline V gene are LGHNA and YNFKEQ. Trimming leaves V shorter by 0 bases and J shorter by 5 bases, with the junction holding 9 bases beyond the gene matches. The CDR3 starts with the cysteine, ends with the phenylalanine, and has 17 residues. Only the CDR3 region is kept as DNA, spanning 51 bases read in frame from base 1.

The receptor was isolated from a human donor. The rearrangement joined TRBV4-2 to TRBJ1-5; 8 central bases correspond to TRBD1. Sequenced input: blood. This receptor has the CDR3 CASSQDQDRGIYQPQHF. The DNA reads as follows: TGTGCCAGCAGCCAAGACCAAGACAGGGGCATTTATCAGCCCCAGCATTTT.